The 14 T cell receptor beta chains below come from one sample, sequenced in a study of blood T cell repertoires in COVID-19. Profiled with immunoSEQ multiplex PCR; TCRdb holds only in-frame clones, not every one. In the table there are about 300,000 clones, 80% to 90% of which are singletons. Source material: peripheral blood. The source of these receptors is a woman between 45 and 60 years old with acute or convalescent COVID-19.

The CDR3 here is CASSVAGVSQETQYF. Written as DNA, the CDR3 is TGTGCCAGCAGCGTAGCGGGGGTATCCCAAGAGACCCAGTACTTC. The genes are TRBV9 and TRBJ2-5; possibly TRBD2 for D (6 bases). The germline V gene encodes CDR1 SGDLS and CDR2 YYNGEE. The CDR3 covers 15 residues. The V end was cut by 0 bases, the J end by 1 base, with 10 bases between.

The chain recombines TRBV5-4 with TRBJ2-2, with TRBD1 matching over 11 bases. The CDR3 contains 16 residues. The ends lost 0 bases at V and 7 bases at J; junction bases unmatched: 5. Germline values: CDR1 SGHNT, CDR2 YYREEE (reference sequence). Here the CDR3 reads CASSLVGQGAGGELFF. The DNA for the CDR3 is TGTGCCAGCAGCTTGGTCGGACAGGGGGCAGGCGGGGAGCTGTTTTTT. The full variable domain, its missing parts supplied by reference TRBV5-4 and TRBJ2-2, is ETGVTQSPTHLIKTRGQQVTLRCSSQSGHNTVSWYQQALGQGPQFIFQYYREEENGRGNFPPRFSGLQFPNYSSELNVNALELDDSALYLCASSLVGQGAGGELFFGEGSRLTVL.

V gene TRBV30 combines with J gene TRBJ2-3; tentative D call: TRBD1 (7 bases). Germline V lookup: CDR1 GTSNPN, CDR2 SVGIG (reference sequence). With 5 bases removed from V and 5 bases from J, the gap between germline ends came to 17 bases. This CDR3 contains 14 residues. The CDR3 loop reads CAWGTGEVGDTQYF. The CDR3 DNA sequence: TGTGCCTGGGGAACAGGGGAGGTTGGAGATACGCAGTATTTT.

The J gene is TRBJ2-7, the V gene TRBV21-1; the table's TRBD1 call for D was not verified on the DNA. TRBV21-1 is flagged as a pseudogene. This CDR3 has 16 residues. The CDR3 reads CASIIPLGQGRGEQYV. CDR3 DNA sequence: TGTGCCAGCATCATACCGTTAGGACAGGGGCGAGGCGAGCAGTACGTC.

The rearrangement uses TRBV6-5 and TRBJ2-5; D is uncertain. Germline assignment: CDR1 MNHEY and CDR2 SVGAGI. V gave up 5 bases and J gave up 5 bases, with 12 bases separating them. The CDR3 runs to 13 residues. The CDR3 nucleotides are TGTGCCAGCAGTATCTCCCTCGGGGAGACCCAGTACTTC. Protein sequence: CASSISLGETQYF.

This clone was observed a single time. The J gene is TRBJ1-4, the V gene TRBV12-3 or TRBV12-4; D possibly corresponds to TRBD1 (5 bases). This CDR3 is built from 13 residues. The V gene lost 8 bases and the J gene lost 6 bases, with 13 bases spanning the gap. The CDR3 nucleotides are TGTGCCAGCGTGGCGGGACCCGATGAAAAACTGTTTTTT. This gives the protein CASVAGPDEKLFF.

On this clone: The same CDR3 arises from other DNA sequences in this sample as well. CDR3 in amino acids: CASSQERGNYGYTF. Written as DNA, the CDR3 is TGTGCCAGCAGCCAAGAACGGGGTAACTATGGCTACACCTTC. The chain combines TRBV14 with TRBJ1-2; D gene ambiguous. From germline, CDR1 is SGHDN and CDR2 FVKESK. The CDR3 is made up of 14 amino acids. The ends were cut back, 0 bases at V and 1 base at J, with 6 bases in the middle.

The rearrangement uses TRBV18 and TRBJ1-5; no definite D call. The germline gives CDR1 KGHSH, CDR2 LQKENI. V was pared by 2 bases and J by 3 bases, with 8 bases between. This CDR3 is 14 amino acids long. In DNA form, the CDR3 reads TGTGCCAGCTCACCAAAAGCGGACAATCAGCCCCAGCATTTT. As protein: CASSPKADNQPQHF. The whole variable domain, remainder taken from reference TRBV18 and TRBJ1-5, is NAGVMQNPRHLVRRRGQEARLRCSPMKGHSHVYWYRQLPEEGLKFMVYLQKENIIDESGMPKERFSAEFPKEGPSILRIQQVVRGDSAAYFCASSPKADNQPQHFGDGTRLSIL.

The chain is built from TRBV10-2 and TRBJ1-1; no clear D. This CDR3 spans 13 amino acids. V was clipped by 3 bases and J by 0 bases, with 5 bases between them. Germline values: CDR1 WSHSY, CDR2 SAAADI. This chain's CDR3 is CASSEPVNTEAFF. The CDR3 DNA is TGCGCCAGCAGTGAACCGGTGAACACTGAAGCTTTCTTT.

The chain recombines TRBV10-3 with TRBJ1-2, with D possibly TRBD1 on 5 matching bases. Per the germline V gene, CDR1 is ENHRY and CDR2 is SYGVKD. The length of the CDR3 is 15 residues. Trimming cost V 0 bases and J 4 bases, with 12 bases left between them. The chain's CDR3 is CAISESGAEGYGYTF. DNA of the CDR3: TGTGCCATCAGTGAGTCTGGGGCGGAGGGCTATGGCTACACCTTC.

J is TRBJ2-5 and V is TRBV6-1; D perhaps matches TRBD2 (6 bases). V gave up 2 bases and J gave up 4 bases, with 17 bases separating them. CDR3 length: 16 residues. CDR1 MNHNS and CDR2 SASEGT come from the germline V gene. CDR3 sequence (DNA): TGTGCCAGCAGTGAAACGGGCGGGGTGGGGGGAGAGACCCAGTACTTC. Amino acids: CASSETGGVGGETQYF.

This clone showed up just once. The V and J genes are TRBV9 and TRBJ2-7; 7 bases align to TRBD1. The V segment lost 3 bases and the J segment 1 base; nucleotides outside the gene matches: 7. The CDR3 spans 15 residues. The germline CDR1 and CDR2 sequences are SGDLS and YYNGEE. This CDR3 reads CASSAHGTASYEQYF. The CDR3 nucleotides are TGTGCCAGCAGCGCCCACGGGACAGCTTCCTACGAGCAGTACTTC.

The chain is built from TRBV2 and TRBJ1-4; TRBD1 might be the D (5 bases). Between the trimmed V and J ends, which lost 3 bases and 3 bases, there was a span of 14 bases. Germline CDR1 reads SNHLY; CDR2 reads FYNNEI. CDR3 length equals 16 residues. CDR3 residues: CASSEGSAGANEKLFF. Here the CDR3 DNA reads TGTGCCAGCAGTGAGGGGAGCGCGGGGGCTAATGAAAAACTGTTTTTT.

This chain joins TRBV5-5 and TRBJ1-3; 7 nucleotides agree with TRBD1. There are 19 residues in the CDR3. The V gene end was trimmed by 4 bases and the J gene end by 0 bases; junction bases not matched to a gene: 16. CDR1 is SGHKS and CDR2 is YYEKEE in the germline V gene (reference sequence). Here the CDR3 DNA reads TGTGCCAGCAGCCTCCTCTACCCGACAGGGAGGAGCTCTGGAAACACCATATATTTT. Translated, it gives CASSLLYPTGRSSGNTIYF.